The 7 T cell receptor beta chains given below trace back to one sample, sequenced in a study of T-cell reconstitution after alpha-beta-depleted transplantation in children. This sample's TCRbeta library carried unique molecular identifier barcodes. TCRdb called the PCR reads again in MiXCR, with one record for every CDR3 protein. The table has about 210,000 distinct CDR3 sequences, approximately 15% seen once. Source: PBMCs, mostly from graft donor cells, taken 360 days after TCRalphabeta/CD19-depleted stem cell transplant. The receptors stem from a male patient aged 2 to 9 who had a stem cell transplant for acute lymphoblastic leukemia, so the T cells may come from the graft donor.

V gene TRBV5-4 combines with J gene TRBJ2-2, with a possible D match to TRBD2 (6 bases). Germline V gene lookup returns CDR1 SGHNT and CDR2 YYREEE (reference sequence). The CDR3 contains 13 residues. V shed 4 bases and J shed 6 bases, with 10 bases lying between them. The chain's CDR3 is CASSRGGPGELFF. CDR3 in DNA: TGTGCCAGCAGCCGAGGAGGGCCCGGGGAGCTGTTTTTT.

CDR3 sequence: CAISESGQGNEQFF. In DNA, the CDR3 is TGTGCCATCAGTGAGTCGGGACAGGGGAACGAGCAGTTCTTC. The chain is built from TRBV10-3 and TRBJ2-1; 10 positions agree with TRBD1. From germline, CDR1 is ENHRY and CDR2 SYGVKD. Trimming took 0 bases from V and 10 from J; bases not matched to a gene: 3. The CDR3 length is 14 residues.

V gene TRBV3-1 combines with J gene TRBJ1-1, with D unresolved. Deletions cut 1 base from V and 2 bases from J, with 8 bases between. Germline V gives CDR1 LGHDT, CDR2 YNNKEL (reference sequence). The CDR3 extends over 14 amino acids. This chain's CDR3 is CASSQVDGNTEAFF. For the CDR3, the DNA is TGTGCCAGCAGCCAAGTAGACGGAAACACTGAAGCTTTCTTT.

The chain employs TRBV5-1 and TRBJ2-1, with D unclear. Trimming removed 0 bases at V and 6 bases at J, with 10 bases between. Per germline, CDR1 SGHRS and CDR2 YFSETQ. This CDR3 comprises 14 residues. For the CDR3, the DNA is TGCGCCAGCAGCTTGGCCTCGTTGTTCAATGAGCAGTTCTTC. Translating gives CASSLASLFNEQFF.

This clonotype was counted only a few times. This CDR3 is CSARSPGRTLNTEAFF. The CDR3 nucleotides are TGCAGTGCTAGATCCCCCGGCAGAACTCTGAACACTGAAGCTTTCTTT. The chain employs TRBV20-1 and TRBJ1-1, with D unresolved. This CDR3 region has 16 residues. V was pared by 2 bases and J by 0 bases, with 16 bases between. Germline loops: CDR1 DFQATT, CDR2 SNEGSKA (reference sequence).

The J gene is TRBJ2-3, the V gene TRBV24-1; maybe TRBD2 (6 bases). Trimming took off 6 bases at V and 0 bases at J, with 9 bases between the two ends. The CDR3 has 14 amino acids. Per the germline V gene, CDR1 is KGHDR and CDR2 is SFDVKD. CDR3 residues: CATSSGTSTDTQYF. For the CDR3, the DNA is TGTGCCACCAGTTCCGGGACTAGCACAGATACGCAGTATTTT.

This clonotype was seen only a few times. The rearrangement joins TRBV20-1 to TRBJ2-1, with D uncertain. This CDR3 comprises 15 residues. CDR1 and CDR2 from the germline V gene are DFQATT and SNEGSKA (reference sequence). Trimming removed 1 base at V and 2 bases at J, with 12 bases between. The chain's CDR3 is CSARGENVAYNEQFF. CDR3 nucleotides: TGCAGTGCTAGAGGCGAAAATGTCGCCTACAATGAGCAGTTCTTC.